The rows below give T cell receptor beta chains drawn from one sample of a study of T cell repertoires in cytomegalovirus infection. The antigens for these receptors are not known. TCRdb used MiXCR to reprocess the reads, holding one entry per CDR3 protein. The sample shows about 900,000 distinct CDR3 sequences, approximately 31% of them seen only once. Sequenced material: cultured CD8+ T cells from PBMCs, taken from culture after CMV antigen stimulation. These receptors came from a human donor in good health (CMV status not recorded). Some clones in this sample may be carry-over from other donors' samples. Both conserved end residues are part of each CDR3. D genes are given only for firm matches. Clone size is shown for a subset of rows, as once, few, many or a class of expanded clone.

D gene | J gene | V gene | clone size | CDR3 DNA | CDR3 protein
NA | TRBJ1-6 | TRBV7-2 | many | TGTGCCAGCAGCTTAGAGCCGTGGCCGGGACACGATTCACCCCTCCACTTT | CASSLEPWPGHDSPLHF
NA | TRBJ2-2 | TRBV2 | NA | TGTGCCAGCCGCTACGGGGAGCTGTTTTTT | CASRYGELFF
NA | TRBJ1-5 | TRBV4-3 | NA | TGCGCCAGCAGCCAAGTAGATGCCGGCAATCAGCCCCAGCATTTT | CASSQVDAGNQPQHF
TRBD1 | TRBJ1-6 | TRBV12-5 | NA | TGTGCTAGTGGTTTTGGGGACAGGAACCCCGAAGCACCCCTCCACTTT | CASGFGDRNPEAPLHF
NA | TRBJ2-1 | TRBV7-9 | many | TGTGCCAGCAGCTTAGCGCCCCTCAATGAGCAGTTCTTC | CASSLAPLNEQFF
NA | TRBJ2-1 | TRBV7-6 | many | TGTGCCAGCAGCTTAACAGGGGGGGGTTACAATGAGCAGTTCTTC | CASSLTGGGYNEQFF
TRBD1 | TRBJ1-2 | TRBV7-3 | few | TGTGCCAGCAGCTTCGGACAGGGCGATTATGGCTACACCTTC | CASSFGQGDYGYTF
TRBD1 | TRBJ1-2 | TRBV5-1 | many | TGCGCCAGCAGCCTCAGCCCGGGACAGGAGATCACTAACTATGGCTACACCTTC | CASSLSPGQEITNYGYTF
NA | TRBJ1-1 | TRBV5-1 | few | TGCGCCAAAGAAGACACTGAAGCTTTCTTT | CAKEDTEAFF
NA | TRBJ1-2 | TRBV2 | NA | TGTGCCAGCAGAGATCGGACAGCCTGGGGCTACACCTTC | CASRDRTAWGYTF
NA | TRBJ1-1 | TRBV7-9 | NA | TGTGCCAGCAGCTCCCGCCTGGCGACAGGCACCCACACTGAAGCTTTCTTT | CASSSRLATGTHTEAFF
NA | TRBJ1-1 | TRBV7-6 | many | TGTGCCAGCAGCTTAGAGGCGGAGTTGAACACTGAAGCTTTCTTT | CASSLEAELNTEAFF
NA | TRBJ2-1 | TRBV29-1 | NA | TGCAGCGTTCCGCCACCGATCCAAATAAGCGGCAATGAGCAGTTCTTC | CSVPPPIQISGNEQFF
NA | TRBJ2-1 | TRBV27 | NA | TGTGCCAGCATTCTACGGGGGGCTGGCTACAATGAGCAGTTCTTC | CASILRGAGYNEQFF
NA | TRBJ2-3 | TRBV7-2 | few | TGTGCCAGCAGCTTACAGGGGGCGGGGGGGCGAGATACGCAGTATTTT | CASSLQGAGGRDTQYF
NA | TRBJ1-2 | TRBV6-2/TRBV6-3 | few | TGTGCCAGCAGTTATCTTGGGGGGCAGTATGGCTACACCTTC | CASSYLGGQYGYTF
NA | TRBJ1-2 | TRBV6-5 | few | TGTGCCAGCAGTTACAATTCTAACTATGGCTACACCTTC | CASSYNSNYGYTF
NA | TRBJ1-5 | TRBV29-1 | once | TGCAGCGTCCCATTACAGGTTCCTAGCACAGATACGCAGCATTTT | CSVPLQVPSTDTQHF
NA | TRBJ1-2 | TRBV28 | NA | TGTGCCAGCAGTTTCTGGACTAGGGGGGACCGGCCTTATGGCTACACCTTC | CASSFWTRGDRPYGYTF
TRBD1 | TRBJ1-2 | TRBV7-6 | few | TGTGCCAGCAGCTTGGATCCCAAGGGGGCTGGCTATGGCTACACCTTC | CASSLDPKGAGYGYTF
NA | TRBJ2-6 | TRBV2 | once | TGTGCCAGCTGCCGAAGTTGGCAGGCTGCAGCTGGGGCCAACGTCCTGACTTTC | CASCRSWQAAAGANVLTF
NA | TRBJ1-4 | TRBV5-6 | many | TGTGCCAGCAGCCTCTTCGTTATCCAGGGGAATGAAAAACTGTTTTTT | CASSLFVIQGNEKLFF
NA | TRBJ2-2 | TRBV12-3/TRBV12-4 | many | TGTGCCAGCACATCGGGAAGGTTCACCGGGGAGCTGTTTTTT | CASTSGRFTGELFF
NA | TRBJ2-7 | TRBV20-1 | NA | TGCAGTGCTAGAGGTAGCGAGCAGTACTTC | CSARGSEQYF
NA | TRBJ2-2 | TRBV9 | NA | TGTGCCAGCAGCGCCCCCGGGACAATAACCGGGGAGCTGTTTTTT | CASSAPGTITGELFF
NA | TRBJ1-6 | TRBV20-1 | NA | TGCAGTGCTAGAGATATTACGGTTTCCCTCCACTTT | CSARDITVSLHF
NA | TRBJ1-5 | TRBV7-2 | many | TGTGCCAGCAGCTTAGGGCAGCTCCAGGGGAGCAATCAGCCCCAGCATTTT | CASSLGQLQGSNQPQHF
TRBD2 | TRBJ2-5 | TRBV9 | NA | TGTGCCAGCAGCGCCTCGGGACTAGCTGAGGTCCAGTACTTC | CASSASGLAEVQYF
TRBD1 | TRBJ1-4 | TRBV27 | NA | TGTGCCAGCAGTGCGACAGGGGGGAGAGAAAAACTGTTTTTT | CASSATGGREKLFF
TRBD1 | TRBJ2-7 | TRBV7-6 | NA | TGTGCCAGCAGCCCCCCGGACAGGGGAAGCCACGAGCAGTACTTC | CASSPPDRGSHEQYF
TRBD1 | TRBJ1-6 | TRBV20-1 | NA | TGCAGTGCTACCCCCGGGGACAGGGGGAATTCACCCCTCCACTTT | CSATPGDRGNSPLHF
TRBD1 | TRBJ1-5 | TRBV7-8 | NA | TGTGCCAGCAGCAAGGACAGGAGCCCTCATCAGCCCCAGCATTTT | CASSKDRSPHQPQHF
TRBD1 | TRBJ2-7 | TRBV7-9 | NA | TGTGCCAGCAGCTTAGAAGGGGGCAGGAACTACGAGCAGTACTTC | CASSLEGGRNYEQYF
TRBD1 | TRBJ1-1 | TRBV19 | NA | TGTGCCAGTAGTATCGTTGGGACAGCCTCTCTGAACACTGAAGCTTTCTTT | CASSIVGTASLNTEAFF
TRBD1 | TRBJ2-5 | TRBV2 | NA | TGTGCCAGTCCGACGGGCAGGGGGCAAGAGACCCAGTACTTC | CASPTGRGQETQYF
TRBD2 | TRBJ2-1 | TRBV7-8 | many | TGTGCCAGCAGCTTAGGTGAAAAGCTAGCGGGGGGGCCCGATGAGCAGTTCTTC | CASSLGEKLAGGPDEQFF
NA | TRBJ1-5 | TRBV6-5 | NA | TGTGCCAGCAGTTACCGGGGGTATCAGCCCCAGCATTTT | CASSYRGYQPQHF
NA | TRBJ2-1 | TRBV7-8 | many | TGTGCCAGCAGCTCGCTCCGCGGTGGAGCGCCCACTCCTTGGCAGTTCTTC | CASSSLRGGAPTPWQFF
NA | TRBJ1-1 | TRBV29-1 | NA | TGCAGCGTTGAAGATTGGGGCCAGGGAGGGGGGGAAACTGAAGCTTTCTTT | CSVEDWGQGGGETEAFF
TRBD1 | TRBJ2-7 | TRBV10-3 | NA | TGTGCCATCAGTGATCGGGCAGGGGGCTACGAGCAGTACTTC | CAISDRAGGYEQYF
NA | TRBJ2-3 | TRBV10-3 | NA | TGTGCCATCAGTGAGTTGGGCAGGGACGGCACAGATACGCAGTATTTT | CAISELGRDGTDTQYF
NA | TRBJ2-3 | TRBV7-2 | many | TGTGCCAGCAGCTTACAACAGCGGACGGATACGCAGTATTTT | CASSLQQRTDTQYF
NA | TRBJ2-7 | TRBV5-1 | few | TGCGCCAGCAGCTTGGCCCATTACGACGAGCAGTACTTC | CASSLAHYDEQYF
TRBD1 | TRBJ2-7 | TRBV6-6 | once | TGTGCCAGCAGTTACGCACCGGGACAGGAAACCTACGAGCAGTACTTC | CASSYAPGQETYEQYF
NA | TRBJ1-2 | TRBV27 | many | TGTGCCAGCAGTTTTACAGGGAATAACTATGGCTACACCTTC | CASSFTGNNYGYTF
NA | TRBJ2-1 | TRBV6-6 | few | TGTGCCAGCAGTAACAGACAGCCCTCCTACAATGAGCAGTTCTTC | CASSNRQPSYNEQFF
NA | TRBJ1-2 | TRBV7-6 | few | TGTGCCAGCAGCCACCCTAAGGACCGATTCCTCTATGGCTACACCTTC | CASSHPKDRFLYGYTF
NA | TRBJ2-7 | TRBV3-1 | NA | TGTGCCAGCAGCCAAGACAGGGCGACCTACGAGCAGTACTTC | CASSQDRATYEQYF
NA | TRBJ2-3 | TRBV4-2 | NA | TGTGCCAGCAGCCAAGAGAAGGGAACAGATACGCAGTATTTT | CASSQEKGTDTQYF
TRBD2 | TRBJ2-4 | TRBV6-6 | NA | TGTGCCAGCAGTTACCTGGGAGGGAAGACCAAAAACATTCAGTACTTC | CASSYLGGKTKNIQYF